A single sample is the source of the 27 T cell receptor beta chains below, sequenced in a study of T cell repertoires in ileal Crohn's disease. The time point here: neoterminal ileum biopsy at postoperative endoscopy, about 6 months after surgery. Produced via immunoSEQ multiplex PCR; TCRdb's table is partial and in-frame only. The sample consists of 9,000 to 9,500 clones, roughly 78% of them appearing once. Sequencing was done on a sample of ileal tissue. All receptors come from an adult with Crohn's disease.

This clone was seen a handful of times. This chain links TRBV6-5 with TRBJ2-7; 8 bases agree with TRBD2. The CDR3 runs to 15 residues. The junction had 12 bases not matched to a gene; V was cut back by 5 bases and J by 6 bases. In germline, CDR1 is MNHEY, CDR2 SVGAGI. The CDR3 reads CASSKTGTSKPEQYF. CDR3 nucleotides: TGTGCCAGCAGTAAAACCGGGACTAGTAAACCCGAGCAGTACTTC.

The count of this clone is one. The V gene is TRBV5-3, the J gene TRBJ2-7; D gene uncertain. TRBV5-3 is an ORF, and what it does is uncertain. V was clipped by 6 bases and J by 4 bases, with 20 bases between them. This CDR3 region has 15 residues. The CDR3 sequence is CARTPPSAAMYEQYF. The DNA of the CDR3 is TGTGCCAGAACCCCCCCCAGTGCGGCGATGTACGAGCAGTACTTC.

CDR3 loop: CASTPGGINQPQHF. CDR3 nucleotides: TGTGCCAGCACTCCGGGGGGCATCAATCAGCCCCAGCATTTT. The chain has TRBV6-1 and TRBJ1-5; tentatively, D is TRBD1 (6 bases). Germline V lookup: CDR1 MNHNS, CDR2 SASEGT. Trimming stripped 7 bases from V and 3 bases from J, with 13 bases between. The CDR3 is made up of 14 amino acids.

The chain employs TRBV28 and TRBJ2-7; D might be TRBD1 (6 bases). Germline V gene data show CDR1 as MDHEN and CDR2 as SYDVKM. The CDR3 is made up of 13 amino acids. Trimming cost V 6 bases and J 0 bases, with 9 bases left between them. DNA of the CDR3: TGTGCCAGCAGAGGGACACTCTCCTACGAGCAGTACTTC. Translated, it gives CASRGTLSYEQYF.

The chain combines TRBV28 with TRBJ1-3; D is possibly TRBD1 (6 bases). CDR1 and CDR2 from the germline V gene are MDHEN and SYDVKM. CDR3 size: 14 residues. Trimming shortened V by 7 bases and J by 0 bases, and 10 bases separated the two germline ends. The CDR3 spells CASKRGGSGNTIYF. In DNA form, the CDR3 reads TGTGCCAGCAAAAGGGGGGGCTCTGGAAACACCATATATTTT. The full variable domain, rest sourced from reference TRBV28 and TRBJ1-3, is DVKVTQSSRYLVKRTGEKVFLECVQDMDHENMFWYRQDPGLGLRLIYFSYDVKMKEKGDIPEGYSVSREKKERFSLILESASTNQTSMYLCASKRGGSGNTIYFGEGSWLTVV.

This clone has only a few counts. V usage is TRBV6-1 and J usage is TRBJ1-6, with a tentative D call TRBD1 (6 bases). V shed 1 base and J shed 7 bases, with 11 bases lying between them. Looked up from germline, CDR1 is MNHNS and CDR2 is SASEGT. This CDR3 has 15 residues. CDR3 in DNA: TGTGCCAGCAGTGAAGGGAGGACAGAGAATTCACCCCTCCACTTT. Amino acid sequence: CASSEGRTENSPLHF.

This clone has a handful of counts. V is TRBV9 and J is TRBJ2-7, with TRBD1 matching over 7 bases. J gave up 2 bases and V 4 bases, and 6 bases lay outside the gene matches. The CDR3 loop spans 14 amino acids. Germline CDR1 SGDLS, CDR2 YYNGEE. The CDR3 loop is CASSPGDRAYEQYF. CDR3 bases: TGTGCCAGCAGCCCAGGGGACAGAGCCTACGAGCAGTACTTC.

This rearrangement joins TRBV28 to TRBJ2-7, with D unresolved. The length of the CDR3 is 11 residues. V gave up 1 base and J gave up 12 bases, with 10 bases separating them. The germline V gene has CDR1 MDHEN and CDR2 SYDVKM. The DNA for the CDR3 is TGTGCCAGCAGTTTATTTGCAGTCTGGTACTTC. Protein product: CASSLFAVWYF.

V is TRBV18 and J is TRBJ2-1, with unresolved D. Looked up from germline, CDR1 is KGHSH and CDR2 is LQKENI. V lost 3 bases, J lost 3 bases, and 9 bases lay in between. This CDR3 is built from 14 residues. The CDR3, as DNA: TGTGCCAGCTCACCTAGTGCATTCTACAATGAGCAGTTCTTC. It yields the protein CASSPSAFYNEQFF.

The V and J genes are TRBV18 and TRBJ1-3; D uncertain. CDR1 is KGHSH and CDR2 is LQKENI in the germline V gene. CDR3 length: 15 residues. The germline V and J ends were trimmed by 6 bases and 6 bases, with 18 bases remaining between them. The CDR3 loop is CASSPNTQVENTIYF. CDR3 bases: TGTGCCAGCTCTCCCAACACCCAGGTGGAAAACACCATATATTTT. The full variable domain, rest sourced from reference TRBV18 and TRBJ1-3, is NAGVMQNPRHLVRRRGQEARLRCSPMKGHSHVYWYRQLPEEGLKFMVYLQKENIIDESGMPKERFSAEFPKEGPSILRIQQVVRGDSAAYFCASSPNTQVENTIYFGEGSWLTVV.

This chain uses TRBV27 with TRBJ2-7; 8 bases are a match to TRBD1. Germline CDR1 is MNHEY and CDR2 is SMNVEV (reference sequence). The CDR3 length is 14 residues. V trimming: 5 bases; J trimming: 6 bases; junction bases outside the gene matches: 9. In nucleotides, the CDR3 is TGTGCCAGCAGTCAAACCGGGACAGGTTTCGAGCAGTACTTC. This sequence encodes CASSQTGTGFEQYF.

This rearrangement joins TRBV7-2 to TRBJ2-1; D possibly corresponds to TRBD1 (6 bases). Trimming pared 1 base from V and 7 bases from J, leaving 20 bases between. The CDR3 runs 17 residues. From germline, CDR1 is SGHTA and CDR2 FQGNSA. CDR3 sequence: CASSLGIIGGFGNEQFF. For the CDR3, the DNA is TGTGCCAGCAGCTTAGGCATAATAGGGGGATTTGGTAATGAGCAGTTCTTC.

The genes are TRBV18 and TRBJ2-7, with 10 bases that match TRBD1. The length of the CDR3 is 16 residues. After removal of 2 bases from V and 4 bases from J, the junction contained 8 bases not matched to a gene. Germline V gene lookup returns CDR1 KGHSH and CDR2 LQKENI. The CDR3 protein is CASSPRSRQGAYEQYF. In nucleotides, the CDR3 is TGTGCCAGCTCACCAAGGTCAAGACAGGGGGCGTACGAGCAGTACTTC.

The rearrangement links TRBV5-1 to TRBJ1-5; 9 bases map to TRBD1. Germline V lookup: CDR1 SGHRS, CDR2 YFSETQ. This CDR3 is built from 14 residues. The ends lost 4 bases at V and 6 bases at J; junction bases unmatched: 5. Written as DNA, the CDR3 is TGCGCCAGCAGCACGGGACAGGGCGGTCAGCCCCAGCATTTT. Its protein product is CASSTGQGGQPQHF. The full variable domain, with the rest looked up from reference TRBV5-1 and TRBJ1-5, is KAGVTQTPRYLIKTRGQQVTLSCSPISGHRSVSWYQQTPGQGLQFLFEYFSETQRNKGNFPGRFSGRQFSNSRSEMNVSTLELGDSALYLCASSTGQGGQPQHFGDGTRLSIL.

V gene TRBV4-1 combines with J gene TRBJ2-5; 8 bases fit TRBD2. The CDR3 has 15 residues. Germline assignment: CDR1 MGHRA and CDR2 YSYEKL. Trimming cost V 3 bases and J 5 bases; bases outside gene matches: 8. The CDR3 DNA reads as TGCGCCAGCAGCCAGTCCGGAGCGGGAGTGGAGACCCAGTACTTC. It encodes CASSQSGAGVETQYF.

The V call is TRBV5-5, the J call TRBJ2-7; 7 bases line up with TRBD1. Germline V gives CDR1 SGHKS, CDR2 YYEKEE (reference sequence). The CDR3 spans 15 residues. Trimming cost V 4 bases and J 6 bases; bases outside gene matches: 13. This chain's CDR3 is CASSRSGTASREQYF. The CDR3 coding sequence is TGTGCCAGCAGCCGATCCGGGACAGCCTCTCGCGAGCAGTACTTC.

The chain has TRBV20-1 and TRBJ2-1; D is ambiguous. Germline assignment: CDR1 DFQATT and CDR2 SNEGSKA (reference sequence). This CDR3 is built from 11 residues. V dropped 6 bases and J dropped 4 bases, with 7 bases sitting between them. The CDR3, as DNA: TGCAGTGCGAGTAGATACAATGAGCAGTTCTTC. Encoded protein: CSASRYNEQFF.

This chain joins TRBV18 and TRBJ2-1; TRBD2 agrees at 8 bases. V shed 6 bases and J 6 bases; nucleotides not matched to a gene: 4. Germline CDR1 KGHSH, CDR2 LQKENI. The CDR3 extends over 13 amino acids. The CDR3 is CASSRGGLNEQFF. The CDR3 region has the DNA TGTGCCAGCTCTCGCGGGGGGCTCAATGAGCAGTTCTTC.

The chain uses TRBV21-1 and TRBJ2-1; TRBD2, the D gene given by the table, was not confirmed from the DNA. TRBV21-1 is given as a pseudogene. The CDR3 spans 17 residues. The CDR3 reads CASSPHGTSGRDNEQFF. Written as DNA, the CDR3 is TGTGCCAGCAGCCCGCACGGGACTAGCGGGAGGGACAATGAGCAGTTCTTC.

The CDR3 protein is CASSPGRDYGYTF. CDR3 DNA sequence: TGTGCCAGCAGCCCGGGGAGGGACTATGGCTACACCTTC. The chain has TRBV6-6 and TRBJ1-2, with D unresolved. Germline V lookup: CDR1 MNHNY, CDR2 SVGAGI (reference sequence). V lost 6 bases to trimming and J lost 3 bases, with 11 bases between them. The CDR3 length is 13 residues.

The chain uses TRBV7-2 and TRBJ1-1, with D unresolved. Looked up from germline, CDR1 is SGHTA and CDR2 is FQGNSA. V was pared by 1 base and J by 1 base, with 7 bases between. This CDR3 spans 14 amino acids. CDR3 sequence: CASSLVLANTEAFF. CDR3 coding DNA: TGTGCCAGCAGCTTAGTTTTGGCGAACACTGAAGCTTTCTTT.

The V call is TRBV21-1, the J call TRBJ1-5; TRBD1 is the table's D call, not checked against the DNA. TRBV21-1 has pseudogene status. The CDR3 extends over 20 amino acids. The CDR3 spells CASSNPLGQGGKGTHQPQHF. DNA for the CDR3: TGTGCCAGCAGCAACCCGTTGGGACAGGGGGGAAAGGGAACTCATCAGCCCCAGCATTTT.

This clone turned up a few times. This chain joins TRBV27 and TRBJ2-1; 9 nucleotides match TRBD2. Trimming removed 6 bases from V and 3 bases from J; junction bases left unmatched: 12. The germline CDR1 and CDR2 sequences are MNHEY and SMNVEV (reference sequence). This CDR3 region has 17 residues. The CDR3 bases are TGTGCCAGCAGCCCATTCGGGCGGGGGGGGTTCTACAATGAGCAGTTCTTC. It is translated as CASSPFGRGGFYNEQFF.

CDR3 protein: CASSSTSGGAREQFF. The CDR3, as DNA: TGTGCCAGCAGTTCGACTAGCGGCGGAGCACGGGAGCAGTTCTTC. The rearrangement links TRBV27 to TRBJ2-1; 9 nucleotides match TRBD2. The CDR3 runs 15 residues. V was clipped by 4 bases and J by 10 bases; unmatched bases: 11. Germline V gives CDR1 MNHEY, CDR2 SMNVEV (reference sequence).

The chain couples TRBV7-2 to TRBJ2-1; 9 bases agree with TRBD2. This CDR3 has 15 residues. CDR1 is SGHTA and CDR2 is FQGNSA in the germline V gene. Trimming removed 6 bases from V and 1 base from J; junction bases left unmatched: 4. The CDR3 DNA sequence: TGTGCCAGCAGAGGCGGGGGGGGATCCTACAATGAGCAGTTCTTC. Its translation: CASRGGGGSYNEQFF.

The rearrangement uses TRBV4-2 and TRBJ2-1; D is unresolved. CDR1 is LGHNA, CDR2 YNFKEQ, per germline. This CDR3 has 16 residues. V gave up 8 bases and J gave up 3 bases, with 20 bases separating them. The CDR3 DNA is TGTGCCAGCCCTAACCGAGCGCGGAAACACTACAATGAGCAGTTCTTC. It codes for CASPNRARKHYNEQFF.

The CDR3 bases are TGTGCCAGCTCACCACCGGGAGCCAGTTATGGCTACACCTTC. Translation gives CASSPPGASYGYTF. The chain couples TRBV18 to TRBJ1-2; D is unclear. The CDR3 has 14 amino acids. Germline CDR1 is KGHSH and CDR2 is LQKENI. V gave up 0 bases and J gave up 5 bases, with 10 bases separating them. Filled out from reference TRBV18 and TRBJ1-2, the complete variable domain reads NAGVMQNPRHLVRRRGQEARLRCSPMKGHSHVYWYRQLPEEGLKFMVYLQKENIIDESGMPKERFSAEFPKEGPSILRIQQVVRGDSAAYFCASSPPGASYGYTFGSGTRLTVV.